This entry lists 31 T cell receptor beta chains sequenced from one sample in a study of shared clonotypes between healthy human individuals (TCRdb year 2020). Receptors were amplified or captured by the immunoSEQ multiplex PCR assay. The source is immuneACCESS, and TCRdb retained only in-frame sequences with V and J called. Part of the clones is not carried over; for the studies checked, unresolved V genes explain less than half of this, and the remainder is unexplained. The sample data list 550,000 to 850,000 clones, and roughly two thirds of these were observed just once. The top ten constitute approximately 1.8% of the sample. Material: memory CD4+ T cells sorted from blood. Taken with the paper, the label for cell subset or site translates to: CD45RA-negative fraction. These receptor sequences come from a woman in her twenties or thirties in good health.

The CDR3 DNA sequence: TGTGCCAGCAGTCCCCTTACGAACACCATATATTTT. Its protein product is CASSPLTNTIYF. This sequence joins TRBV11-2 and TRBJ1-3; the D is unclear. Germline-derived CDR1 and CDR2 are SGHAT and FQNNGV. V was shortened by 6 bases and J by 7 bases, with 10 bases between the two germline ends. CDR3 length: 12 amino acids.

The V and J genes are TRBV25-1 and TRBJ2-1; 14 bases map to TRBD2. CDR1 and CDR2 (germline): MGHDK, SYGVNS. CDR3 length: 17 amino acids. Trimming cost V 6 bases and J 10 bases; bases outside gene matches: 14. CDR3 in DNA: TGTGCCAGCAGCCTAACCGGGACTAGCGGGAGAAGAGGAGAGCAGTTCTTC. Its protein is CASSLTGTSGRRGEQFF.

The sample holds a few counts of this clone. J is TRBJ2-5 and V is TRBV10-3; perhaps TRBD2 as D (5 bases). The J call may be faulty, since TRBJ2-7 better matches the DNA end. This CDR3 is 15 amino acids long. Germline V gene data show CDR1 as ENHRY and CDR2 as SYGVKD. The CDR3 DNA follows: TGTGCCATCAGTGAGTCAACTAGTGGGAAATACGAGCAGTACTTC. Amino acids: CAISESTSGKYEQYF.

This clone came up many times. The same CDR3 is also encoded by other DNA sequences in this sample. V is TRBV27 and J is TRBJ1-1; D is undetermined. Germline lookup yields CDR1 MNHEY and CDR2 SMNVEV (reference sequence). V was shortened by 4 bases and J by 1 base, with 10 bases between the two germline ends. The CDR3 runs to 14 residues. In DNA form, the CDR3 reads TGTGCCAGCAGTTCCCTCCGCGGGAACACTGAAGCTTTCTTT. This encodes CASSSLRGNTEAFF.

This chain links TRBV2 with TRBJ2-1; possibly TRBD1 for D (5 bases). V shed 3 bases and J shed 0 bases, with 12 bases lying between them. CDR1 SNHLY and CDR2 FYNNEI come from the germline V gene. This CDR3 comprises 16 residues. CDR3 in DNA: TGTGCCAGCAGTGACTCTTGGGGCAGCTCCTACAATGAGCAGTTCTTC. As protein: CASSDSWGSSYNEQFF.

For the CDR3, the DNA is TGTGCCAGCAGTCCTTGGGACAGTTCGTATGGCTACACCTTC. Encoded protein: CASSPWDSSYGYTF. This sequence joins TRBV6-1 and TRBJ1-2; 7 nucleotides agree with TRBD1. This CDR3 is built from 14 residues. Germline V lookup: CDR1 MNHNS, CDR2 SASEGT. J gave up 5 bases and V 5 bases, and 8 bases lay outside the gene matches.

V is TRBV28 and J is TRBJ2-7, with unresolved D. V was cut by 8 bases and J by 7 bases, with 18 bases left in between. The CDR3 is made up of 13 amino acids. Germline CDR1 MDHEN, CDR2 SYDVKM. Here the CDR3 DNA reads TGTGCCAGCGAGAACCCCCTGTCCAGGGAGCAGTACTTC. Translating gives CASENPLSREQYF.

This clone was found a few times. The chain couples TRBV27 to TRBJ2-2; D is unresolved. Trimming removed 3 bases at V and 1 base at J, with 3 bases between. Germline CDR1 MNHEY, CDR2 SMNVEV (reference sequence). This CDR3 comprises 13 residues. CDR3 coding DNA: TGTGCCAGCAGTTTTTGGAACACCGGGGAGCTGTTTTTT. It encodes CASSFWNTGELFF.

In DNA form, the CDR3 reads TGTGCCAGCAGCTTGTCCCGGGACAGGGGGCGAGGTGAAAAACTGTTTTTT. Its translation: CASSLSRDRGRGEKLFF. This chain connects TRBV7-9 to TRBJ1-4; 12 bases align to TRBD1. V lost 3 bases, J lost 7 bases, and 9 bases stayed unmatched. The CDR3 consists of 17 residues. Germline loops: CDR1 SEHNR, CDR2 FQNEAQ (reference sequence).

This clone showed up just a few times. The genes are TRBV19 and TRBJ1-2, with D unresolved. V lost 5 bases and J lost 4, with 14 bases in between. This CDR3 spans 14 amino acids. From germline, CDR1 is LNHDA and CDR2 SQIVND (reference sequence). CDR3 in amino acids: CASSLRPEAYGYTF. The CDR3 bases are TGTGCCAGTAGTTTACGGCCCGAGGCCTATGGCTACACCTTC.

This chain connects TRBV5-8 to TRBJ1-1; D not resolved. This CDR3 has 13 amino acids. The germline V and J ends were trimmed by 4 bases and 3 bases, with 10 bases remaining between them. Germline V CDR1 and CDR2: SGHTS, YDEGEE. CDR3 DNA sequence: TGTGCCAGCAGCGGTTCTAGGGACACTGAAGCTTTCTTT. Translated: CASSGSRDTEAFF.

The chain carries TRBV19 and TRBJ1-5, with D hard to call. Germline values: CDR1 LNHDA, CDR2 SQIVND (reference sequence). The CDR3 contains 14 residues. V lost 4 bases and J 0 bases, leaving 7 bases between the germline ends. This chain's CDR3 is CASSKLDSNQPQHF. CDR3 DNA sequence: TGTGCCAGTAGTAAATTAGATAGCAATCAGCCCCAGCATTTT.

The V and J genes are TRBV7-1 and TRBJ1-4; D call uncertain. TRBV7-1 is an open reading frame, and its role is uncertain. CDR3 length equals 17 residues. The V end lost 4 bases, the J end lost 5 bases, and 20 bases lay between the germline ends. The CDR3 is CASSLVSGSWENEKLFF. CDR3 DNA sequence: TGTGCCAGCAGCTTAGTTTCGGGTTCATGGGAGAATGAAAAACTGTTTTTT.

The V call is TRBV5-4, the J call TRBJ2-3; 12 positions match TRBD2. Germline lookup yields CDR1 SGHNT and CDR2 YYREEE (reference sequence). Trimming cost V 1 base and J 6 bases; bases outside gene matches: 3. The CDR3 runs 15 residues. The CDR3 DNA reads as TGTGCCAGCAGCTTGTACACTAGCGGGAGGGATACGCAGTATTTT. It encodes CASSLYTSGRDTQYF. The full variable domain, with the rest looked up from reference TRBV5-4 and TRBJ2-3, is ETGVTQSPTHLIKTRGQQVTLRCSSQSGHNTVSWYQQALGQGPQFIFQYYREEENGRGNFPPRFSGLQFPNYSSELNVNALELDDSALYLCASSLYTSGRDTQYFGPGTRLTVL.

This chain connects TRBV11-2 to TRBJ1-1; TRBD1 might be the D (5 bases). The germline CDR1 and CDR2 sequences are SGHAT and FQNNGV. This CDR3 contains 14 residues. V was shortened by 3 bases and J by 4 bases, with 12 bases between the two germline ends. CDR3 region: CASSFEGKGTEAFF. The CDR3 coding sequence is TGTGCCAGCAGCTTCGAGGGGAAGGGCACTGAAGCTTTCTTT.

This chain uses TRBV5-4 with TRBJ2-2; D ambiguous. The germline gives CDR1 SGHNT, CDR2 YYREEE (reference sequence). With 1 base removed from V and 3 bases from J, the gap between germline ends came to 13 bases. CDR3 length equals 16 residues. CDR3 sequence reads: CASSLMKGRDTGELFF. The CDR3 DNA reads TGTGCCAGCAGCTTGATGAAGGGAAGGGACACCGGGGAGCTGTTTTTT. The full variable domain, completed using reference TRBV5-4 and TRBJ2-2, is ETGVTQSPTHLIKTRGQQVTLRCSSQSGHNTVSWYQQALGQGPQFIFQYYREEENGRGNFPPRFSGLQFPNYSSELNVNALELDDSALYLCASSLMKGRDTGELFFGEGSRLTVL.

This chain uses TRBV14 with TRBJ2-7, with 14 bases identical to TRBD2. V lost 4 bases and J lost 5; bases outside the gene matches: 4. Per the germline V gene, CDR1 is SGHDN and CDR2 is FVKESK. The CDR3 loop spans 15 amino acids. This chain's CDR3 is CASSRVGLAGDEQYF. The CDR3, as DNA: TGTGCCAGCAGCCGCGTGGGACTAGCGGGAGACGAGCAGTACTTC.

The chain carries TRBV25-1 and TRBJ2-6; 7 positions match TRBD1. Germline loops: CDR1 MGHDK, CDR2 SYGVNS. The CDR3 covers 16 residues. V was pared by 5 bases and J by 3 bases, with 7 bases of the junction left unmatched. The CDR3, as DNA: TGTGCCAGCAGTCCCACAGGGGACCGTGGGGCCAACGTCCTGACTTTC. Encoded protein: CASSPTGDRGANVLTF.

This clone was seen once. V and J are TRBV5-1 and TRBJ2-7; 9 bases align to TRBD1. This CDR3 has 14 amino acids. Germline CDR1 SGHRS, CDR2 YFSETQ. V trimming: 5 bases; J trimming: 2 bases; junction bases outside the gene matches: 5. This chain's CDR3 is CASRTGGGTYEQYF. The CDR3 DNA sequence: TGCGCCAGCAGAACAGGGGGCGGAACCTACGAGCAGTACTTC.

The chain is built from TRBV5-1 and TRBJ2-6; TRBD2 is a possible D gene (7 bases). The germline gives CDR1 SGHRS, CDR2 YFSETQ. V was cut by 4 bases and J by 0 bases, with 20 bases left in between. The CDR3 consists of 19 residues. The CDR3, as DNA: TGCGCCAGCAGCACCCCCCTTGCGGGGGCAAACTCTGGGGCCAACGTCCTGACTTTC. Translating gives CASSTPLAGANSGANVLTF.

The J gene is TRBJ1-1, the V gene TRBV4-1; D is perhaps TRBD1 (5 bases). V gave up 5 bases and J gave up 4 bases, with 11 bases separating them. Germline values: CDR1 MGHRA, CDR2 YSYEKL. The length of the CDR3 is 13 residues. The DNA of the CDR3 is TGCGCCAGCAGCTCCCAGGGTTCCACTGAAGCTTTCTTT. Translation gives CASSSQGSTEAFF.

This chain links TRBV28 with TRBJ2-5; D gene uncertain. The germline CDR1 and CDR2 sequences are MDHEN and SYDVKM. The ends were cut back, 7 bases at V and 5 bases at J, with 11 bases in the middle. The CDR3 length is 12 residues. CDR3: CASNRVRETQYF. DNA of the CDR3: TGTGCCAGCAACCGCGTCCGGGAGACCCAGTACTTC.

The chain recombines TRBV27 with TRBJ1-1; D is unclear. Germline-derived CDR1 and CDR2 are MNHEY and SMNVEV (reference sequence). The CDR3 runs 15 residues. The V and J ends lost 3 bases and 1 base respectively, with 12 bases between them. Here the CDR3 reads CASSFRRVENTEAFF. The CDR3, as DNA: TGTGCCAGCAGTTTCCGAAGAGTAGAGAACACTGAAGCTTTCTTT.

The chain combines TRBV28 with TRBJ1-2, with no clear D. Germline V CDR1 and CDR2: MDHEN, SYDVKM. The V end lost 5 bases, the J end lost 9 bases, and 13 bases lay between the germline ends. CDR3 length: 12 amino acids. The CDR3 region has the DNA TGTGCCAGCAGTCCCCAGAGCGCCCGCTACACCTTC. Its protein is CASSPQSARYTF.

J is TRBJ2-1 and V is TRBV7-3; 8 bases map to TRBD2. There are 14 residues in the CDR3. With V trimmed by 5 bases and J by 7 bases, 7 bases remained unmatched. The V gene's germline CDR1 is SGHTA and CDR2 FQGTGA. The CDR3 loop reads CASSTTTSANEQFF. The CDR3 DNA is TGTGCCAGCAGCACAACGACTAGCGCAAATGAGCAGTTCTTC.

The chain employs TRBV2 and TRBJ1-1; no definite D call. The CDR3 length is 16 residues. The ends were cut back, 2 bases at V and 2 bases at J, with 15 bases in the middle. Germline V gene data show CDR1 as SNHLY and CDR2 as FYNNEI. CDR3 sequence (DNA): TGTGCCAGCAGTGAAATGGGGAGACGGGGAAACACTGAAGCTTTCTTT. Encoded protein: CASSEMGRRGNTEAFF.

The V and J genes are TRBV6-5 and TRBJ1-4; D is unresolved. The CDR3 contains 15 residues. Germline V CDR1 and CDR2: MNHEY, SVGAGI. Trimming removed 5 bases from V and 8 bases from J, with 18 bases in between. The CDR3 sequence is CASSALRGLGEKLFF. The CDR3 coding sequence is TGTGCCAGCAGTGCTCTGCGCGGACTGGGAGAAAAACTGTTTTTT.

The gene calls are TRBV29-1 and TRBJ1-4; D is possibly TRBD1 (5 bases). Germline CDR1 reads SQVTM; CDR2 reads ANQGSEA. The germline V and J ends were trimmed by 6 bases and 8 bases, with 16 bases remaining between them. CDR3 length: 13 amino acids. For the CDR3, the DNA is TGCAGCGTCGGGGGACTGGGAGGCGAAAAACTGTTTTTT. Translating it yields CSVGGLGGEKLFF.

The chain links TRBV4-1 to TRBJ1-1; possibly TRBD1 for D (5 bases). The CDR3 spans 14 residues. V lost 4 bases and J lost 5, with 14 bases in between. The germline V gene has CDR1 MGHRA and CDR2 YSYEKL. CDR3: CASSLTQWGTEAFF. The CDR3, as DNA: TGCGCCAGCAGCCTGACCCAGTGGGGGACTGAAGCTTTCTTT.

This clone was seen a handful of times. V usage is TRBV25-1 and J usage is TRBJ2-1; D not certain. The CDR3 contains 15 residues. CDR1 and CDR2 from the germline V gene are MGHDK and SYGVNS. V was pared by 3 bases and J by 2 bases, with 11 bases between. DNA of the CDR3: TGTGCCAGCAGTGATGTCAGCCTTGCCTACAATGAGCAGTTCTTC. As protein: CASSDVSLAYNEQFF.

V gene TRBV19 combines with J gene TRBJ2-1; 7 bases agree with TRBD2. With V trimmed by 3 bases and J by 5 bases, 4 bases remained unmatched. Per germline, CDR1 LNHDA and CDR2 SQIVND (reference sequence). The CDR3 is 14 residues long. Here the CDR3 reads CASSIQRGNNEQFF. In nucleotides, the CDR3 is TGTGCCAGTAGTATCCAGCGGGGAAACAATGAGCAGTTCTTC.